This T cell receptor (delta chain) was sequenced for a study of γδ T cells in repeated Plasmodium falciparum infection. Turning to the study itself: The natural-infection arm compared Malian children under seasonal malaria with matched Australian children.

Vgamma9/Vdelta2+ and Vdelta2-negative gammadelta T cells were flow-sorted from PBMC for bulk sequencing. TCRdb applied CATT to the multiplex PCR reads for clone calling. The table has around 86,000 delta-chain clones, about 1.5% seen once. Findings and caveats of the study: Repeated controlled infections reportedly drove waves of new clonotype selection in Vdelta2-negative, mostly Vdelta1+, gammadelta repertoires. Vdelta2-negative gammadelta repertoires appeared less diverse and less shared in Malian than Australian children.

The V gene's germline CDR1 is GEAIGNYY and CDR2 EKD. V lost 3 bases and J lost 8; bases outside the gene matches: 29. This CDR3 has 21 amino acids. This clone was observed at least ten times. Its target is not known. This TCR was sampled from a pool of human donors (malaria-infected and uninfected, not separated). The rearrangement joins TRDV2 to TRDJ1; 10 nucleotides line up with TRDD3. The sample consisted of gamma-delta T cells from blood. CDR3 nucleotide sequence: TGTGCCTGTGACCCCGCATGGGCTCCTACAAGTCGGCAGCTGGGGGATAGAAAACTCATCTTT. Its translation is CACDPAWAPTSRQLGDRKLIF.